The rows below give T cell receptor beta chains drawn from one sample of a study of cytomegalovirus exposure and HLA in healthy donors. Sequenced by immunoSEQ multiplex PCR; TCRdb stores in-frame clones only, minus some. Of roughly 120,000 clones in the sample, roughly 88% were seen once. Sequencing used PBMCs. The receptors stem from a young woman in good health and CMV-seropositive. Both conserved end residues are part of each CDR3. Fields, in order: J gene, clone size, V gene, D gene, CDR3 DNA, CDR3 protein. D genes are given only for firm matches. Rows may omit the clone size; those that give it use once, few, many or a size class.

J: TRBJ1-4; size: -; V: TRBV5-1; D: TRBD1; DNA: TGCGCCAGCAGCCTGACAGGGGGGACTGAAAAACTGTTTTTT; CDR3: CASSLTGGTEKLFF
J: TRBJ1-6; size: -; V: TRBV4-1; D: TRBD1; DNA: TGCGCCAGCAGCCACGGACAGGGCCGGAATTCACCCCTCCACTTT; CDR3: CASSHGQGRNSPLHF
J: TRBJ1-5; size: -; V: TRBV6-4; D: -; DNA: TGTGCCAGCTTCCAGATTTTTTTTTATAGCAATCAGCCCCAGCATTTT; CDR3: CASFQIFFYSNQPQHF
J: TRBJ2-2; size: -; V: TRBV7-2; D: TRBD2; DNA: TGTGCCAGCAGCTTACTAGCCGGGACTATATCCGGGGAGCTGTTTTTT; CDR3: CASSLLAGTISGELFF
J: TRBJ2-7; size: -; V: TRBV7-9; D: -; DNA: TGTGCCAGCAGCTTAGCAATAGGGGCGTCCCCCTCCTACGAGCAGTACTTC; CDR3: CASSLAIGASPSYEQYF
J: TRBJ2-7; size: -; V: TRBV30; D: -; DNA: TGTGCCTGGAGTTTTAGCGGCTCCTACGAGCAGTACTTC; CDR3: CAWSFSGSYEQYF
J: TRBJ2-1; size: -; V: TRBV5-6; D: -; DNA: TGTGCCAGCAGCTTGGCCGGGGCTGCCCGGGGGGAGCAGTTCTTC; CDR3: CASSLAGAARGEQFF
J: TRBJ2-3; size: -; V: TRBV7-3; D: TRBD1; DNA: TGTGCCAGCAGCTCGGCCGGGACAGGGCTTAGCACAGATACGCAGTATTTT; CDR3: CASSSAGTGLSTDTQYF
J: TRBJ2-5; size: -; V: TRBV11-2; D: -; DNA: TGTGCCAGCAGCCCGAATCGTTGGCAGGGGATCGTGAAGACCCAGTACTTC; CDR3: CASSPNRWQGIVKTQYF
J: TRBJ1-4; size: -; V: TRBV7-2; D: -; DNA: TGTGCCAGCAGCTTAGCGGGCCAGGGAATTGGTGAAAAACTGTTTTTT; CDR3: CASSLAGQGIGEKLFF
J: TRBJ1-2; size: -; V: TRBV28; D: -; DNA: TGTGCCAGCAGAAGGGACAACGCAAACTATGGCTACACCTTC; CDR3: CASRRDNANYGYTF
J: TRBJ1-3; size: -; V: TRBV6-1; D: TRBD1; DNA: TGTGCCAGCAGTGAGGGACAGACCTCTGGAAACACCATATATTTT; CDR3: CASSEGQTSGNTIYF
J: TRBJ2-7; size: -; V: TRBV19; D: TRBD1; DNA: TGTGCCAGTAGTACGATGACAGGGGACGAGCAGTACTTC; CDR3: CASSTMTGDEQYF
J: TRBJ1-2; size: -; V: TRBV6-6; D: -; DNA: TGTGCCAGCAGTTACCTCAGGGGCGACAACTATGGCTACACCTTC; CDR3: CASSYLRGDNYGYTF
J: TRBJ2-3; size: -; V: TRBV14; D: -; DNA: TGTGCCAGCAGCCAAGTAACAGATACGCAGTATTTT; CDR3: CASSQVTDTQYF
J: TRBJ2-1; size: -; V: TRBV18; D: TRBD2; DNA: TGTGCCAGCTCTCCAGTAGCGGGAGGGAGGAATGAGCAGTTCTTC; CDR3: CASSPVAGGRNEQFF
J: TRBJ2-3; size: -; V: TRBV19; D: -; DNA: TGTGCCAGTGGCCAGGGCTTCAGCACAGATACGCAGTATTTT; CDR3: CASGQGFSTDTQYF
J: TRBJ1-6; size: -; V: TRBV27; D: -; DNA: TGTGCCAGCAGTCTCAAGAGGCCTAGCTCCTATAATTCACCCCTCCACTTT; CDR3: CASSLKRPSSYNSPLHF
J: TRBJ2-1; size: -; V: TRBV9; D: TRBD2; DNA: TGTGCCAGCAGCAGGGGACTAGCGGGGGGGCGGTCCGATGAGCAGTTCTTC; CDR3: CASSRGLAGGRSDEQFF
J: TRBJ1-1; size: -; V: TRBV7-3; D: TRBD1; DNA: TGTGCCAGCAGCCCCCAGGGGGCCGGTTTGAACACTGAAGCTTTCTTT; CDR3: CASSPQGAGLNTEAFF
J: TRBJ2-3; size: -; V: TRBV2; D: -; DNA: TGTGCCACCTCCCAAAGAGGTTTGGCGCAGTATTTT; CDR3: CATSQRGLAQYF
J: TRBJ1-1; size: -; V: TRBV6-5; D: -; DNA: TGTGCCAGCCCTGTATCTCCCTGGAGGACTGAAGCTTTCTTT; CDR3: CASPVSPWRTEAFF
J: TRBJ2-7; size: -; V: TRBV28; D: -; DNA: TGTGCCAGCAGTCGGACAGTTCCCTACGAGCAGTACTTC; CDR3: CASSRTVPYEQYF
J: TRBJ1-2; size: few; V: TRBV27; D: TRBD1; DNA: TGTGCCAGCAGTTTATCGCAGGGGGCTTCTGGCTACACCTTC; CDR3: CASSLSQGASGYTF
J: TRBJ2-1; size: -; V: TRBV2; D: TRBD2; DNA: TGTGCCAGCAAGCCGGCTAGCGGGACTGATGAGCAGTTCTTC; CDR3: CASKPASGTDEQFF
J: TRBJ2-7; size: -; V: TRBV11-1; D: -; DNA: TGTGCCAGCTCCGGGACATCCCACTACGAGCAGTACTTC; CDR3: CASSGTSHYEQYF
J: TRBJ2-6; size: few; V: TRBV19; D: -; DNA: TGTGCCAGTAGTAGCAGGGGATTCTCTGGGGCCAACGTCCTGACTTTC; CDR3: CASSSRGFSGANVLTF
J: TRBJ2-7; size: -; V: TRBV7-8; D: -; DNA: TGTGCCAGCAGCTTAGGTGCGTACGAGCAGTACTTC; CDR3: CASSLGAYEQYF
J: TRBJ1-4; size: few; V: TRBV6-6; D: TRBD1; DNA: TGTGCCAGCAACCCGGGACAGCCTAATGAAAAACTGTTTTTT; CDR3: CASNPGQPNEKLFF
J: TRBJ2-4; size: few; V: TRBV6-5; D: -; DNA: TGTGCCACCCTGGGACTGTGGATGGGGGAGGACATTCAGTACTTC; CDR3: CATLGLWMGEDIQYF
J: TRBJ1-1; size: -; V: TRBV10-3; D: -; DNA: TGTGCCATCAGTGTTTCGGGATTGGCTTTCTTT; CDR3: CAISVSGLAFF
J: TRBJ2-7; size: -; V: TRBV27; D: -; DNA: TGTGCCAGCAGACGGCAGGGATCGGGCTACGAGCAGTACTTC; CDR3: CASRRQGSGYEQYF
J: TRBJ1-1; size: -; V: TRBV7-9; D: TRBD1; DNA: TGTGCCAGCAGCTTAGCGAGACAGGGGGCGGACACTGAAGCTTTCTTT; CDR3: CASSLARQGADTEAFF
J: TRBJ2-3; size: -; V: TRBV6-5; D: -; DNA: TGTGCCACCCGGAGGGCAGATACGCAGTATTTT; CDR3: CATRRADTQYF
J: TRBJ2-7; size: -; V: TRBV9; D: TRBD1; DNA: TGTGCCAGCAGCCGGACAGGGGACTACGAGCAGTACTTC; CDR3: CASSRTGDYEQYF
J: TRBJ1-5; size: -; V: TRBV15; D: -; DNA: TGTGCCACCAGCAGAGACAGGGGCAATCAGCCCCAGCATTTT; CDR3: CATSRDRGNQPQHF
J: TRBJ1-1; size: -; V: TRBV18; D: -; DNA: TGTGCCAGCTCACCCCGACGGGAAACTGAAGCTTTCTTT; CDR3: CASSPRRETEAFF
J: TRBJ1-5; size: -; V: TRBV27; D: -; DNA: TGTGCCAGCAGTCCCCTGACAGGTAGCAATCAGCCCCAGCATTTT; CDR3: CASSPLTGSNQPQHF
J: TRBJ2-3; size: -; V: TRBV29-1; D: TRBD2; DNA: TGCAGCGTTGAACTAGCGGTAAATCAGAATACGCAGTATTTT; CDR3: CSVELAVNQNTQYF
J: TRBJ2-7; size: few; V: TRBV29-1; D: TRBD1; DNA: TGCAGCGTTGGACAGGGAGCCTACGAGCAGTACTTC; CDR3: CSVGQGAYEQYF
J: TRBJ1-1; size: -; V: TRBV7-9; D: -; DNA: TGTGCCAGCAGCTTGCAGGGTTACACTGAAGCTTTCTTT; CDR3: CASSLQGYTEAFF
J: TRBJ1-6; size: -; V: TRBV6-6; D: TRBD1; DNA: TGTGCCAGCAGTTACTTCTCGGACAGGGGCTCACCCCTCCACTTT; CDR3: CASSYFSDRGSPLHF
J: TRBJ1-1; size: once; V: TRBV5-1; D: -; DNA: TGCGCCAGCAGCTTAAGGCTGGAGTCGGCGAGGGCTGAAGCTTTCTTT; CDR3: CASSLRLESARAEAFF
J: TRBJ2-7; size: -; V: TRBV5-1; D: TRBD1; DNA: TGCGCCAGCAGCTTGTATACAGGGGACTCCTACGAGCAGTACTTC; CDR3: CASSLYTGDSYEQYF
J: TRBJ1-1; size: -; V: TRBV6-6; D: -; DNA: TGTGCCAGCAGTCCTTTACTGGGAGGGGACACTGAAGCTTTCTTT; CDR3: CASSPLLGGDTEAFF
J: TRBJ1-5; size: -; V: TRBV7-2; D: -; DNA: TGTGCCAGCAGCTTAGTATATTCAGGGGTGGATCAGCCCCAGCATTTT; CDR3: CASSLVYSGVDQPQHF
J: TRBJ1-1; size: -; V: TRBV29-1; D: -; DNA: TGCAGCGTTGATAGTAACACTGAAGCTTTCTTT; CDR3: CSVDSNTEAFF
J: TRBJ2-1; size: -; V: TRBV27; D: TRBD1; DNA: TGTGCCAGCAGCCCCGGGACAGGGGGCTACAATGAGCAGTTCTTC; CDR3: CASSPGTGGYNEQFF
J: TRBJ2-2; size: once; V: TRBV4-2; D: TRBD2; DNA: TGTGCCAGCAGCCAAGGCCGGGGGGAGGTCCCCGGGGAGCTGTTTTTT; CDR3: CASSQGRGEVPGELFF
J: TRBJ1-1; size: -; V: TRBV7-2; D: -; DNA: TGTGCCAGCAGCTCAGACGGGGTGCACATGAACACTGAAGCTTTCTTT; CDR3: CASSSDGVHMNTEAFF
J: TRBJ1-1; size: -; V: TRBV5-4; D: TRBD1; DNA: TGTGCCAGCAGCACTCCGACAGGGGTGAACACTGAAGCTTTCTTT; CDR3: CASSTPTGVNTEAFF
J: TRBJ2-3; size: -; V: TRBV5-1; D: -; DNA: TGCGCCAGCAGCCAAACGGGAGATACGCAGTATTTT; CDR3: CASSQTGDTQYF